This T cell receptor beta chain was recovered during a study of cytomegalovirus exposure and HLA in healthy donors. 60 Vbeta and 13 Jbeta primers were used in PCR. Measured with immunoSEQ multiplex PCR; TCRdb has only the in-frame clones, and not every one. The sample contains 90,000 or so clones, approximately 70% of which appear only once. A note on this clone: What it recognizes is unknown.

V was pared by 5 bases and J by 4 bases, with 5 bases of the junction left unmatched. The CDR3 covers 14 residues. Germline CDR1 reads SGHVS; CDR2 reads FQNEAQ. Overall study results and limits: The study dropped some indistinguishable V segments, TRBV6-2 and TRBV6-3 among them. Rarity characterized most TCR sequences, yet some public TCRs appeared in many donors. A later analysis linked a missense DCLRE1C variant to TCR beta V- and J-gene trimming.

This clonotype was obtained from a woman aged 50 to 65 in good health and CMV-seropositive. Sequencing was performed on PBMCs. The V call is TRBV7-8, the J call TRBJ2-3, with TRBD2 matching 8 bases. The DNA of the CDR3 is TGTGCCAGCAGCACCGGGGGGGACGCAGATACGCAGTATTTT. As protein: CASSTGGDADTQYF.